The next 23 T cell receptor beta chains were all read from a single sample in a study of blood T cell repertoires in COVID-19 (TCRdb year 2020). The library was prepared using the immunoSEQ multiplex PCR assay. The clones in this table, taken by TCRdb from immuneACCESS, are in-frame only. Not every clone is retained; where verified, under half of the shortfall comes from an unresolved V gene, and the cause of the rest is unknown. The table for this sample lists some 34,000 clones; 75% to 90% of them were counted only once. The ten largest clones take up roughly 7% of the sample. Input material: peripheral blood. The source of these receptors is a human donor in a cohort sampled during active COVID-19.

This sequence joins TRBV5-4 and TRBJ2-3; 10 positions match TRBD2. This CDR3 spans 16 amino acids. V lost 4 bases, J lost 3 bases, and 8 bases stayed unmatched. Per germline, CDR1 SGHNT and CDR2 YYREEE (reference sequence). The CDR3 nucleotides read TGTGCCAGCAGCCTTATAGCGGGGGGTGGGACAGATACGCAGTATTTT. This translates into CASSLIAGGGTDTQYF.

The V call is TRBV27, the J call TRBJ1-1; D is perhaps TRBD1 (5 bases). This CDR3 is 11 amino acids long. CDR1 and CDR2 from the germline V gene are MNHEY and SMNVEV (reference sequence). The ends were cut back, 4 bases at V and 9 bases at J, with 9 bases in the middle. The CDR3 sequence: CASSSSGKAFF. The CDR3 region has the DNA TGTGCCAGCAGTTCCTCAGGGAAAGCTTTCTTT.

The gene calls are TRBV9 and TRBJ2-1; 8 nucleotides line up with TRBD1. Germline-derived CDR1 and CDR2 are SGDLS and YYNGEE. This CDR3 region has 16 residues. V lost 3 bases and J lost 3; bases outside the gene matches: 8. CDR3 in DNA: TGTGCCAGCAGCGACCCCGACAGGGGTTTCTACAATGAGCAGTTCTTC. The encoded protein is CASSDPDRGFYNEQFF.

The chain links TRBV18 to TRBJ2-7; 9 bases are shared with TRBD2. Germline loops: CDR1 KGHSH, CDR2 LQKENI. This CDR3 has 13 residues. Trimming cost V 2 bases and J 7 bases; bases outside gene matches: 3. The CDR3 sequence is CASSPISGSEQYF. Here the CDR3 DNA reads TGTGCCAGCTCACCAATTAGCGGGAGTGAGCAGTACTTC.

This chain links TRBV6-5 with TRBJ2-7; D is possibly TRBD1 (5 bases). This CDR3 has 14 residues. The ends were cut back, 6 bases at V and 6 bases at J, with 18 bases in the middle. The germline gives CDR1 MNHEY, CDR2 SVGAGI. For the CDR3, the DNA is TGTGCCAGCAGAATAGGGGCAGGGTCAGGCGAGCAGTACTTC. Translation: CASRIGAGSGEQYF.

V usage is TRBV28 and J usage is TRBJ2-4; TRBD1 agrees at 8 bases. The V and J ends lost 4 bases and 9 bases, in that order; junction bases with no gene match: 8. The V gene's germline CDR1 is MDHEN and CDR2 SYDVKM. The CDR3 extends over 14 amino acids. The CDR3 DNA reads as TGTGCCAGCAGTTACCCGGGACAGGTGGCCATTCAGTACTTC. The encoded protein is CASSYPGQVAIQYF.

The chain uses TRBV5-1 and TRBJ2-1; 9 bases agree with TRBD1. V shed 4 bases, J shed 9 bases, and the junction held 11 bases outside the gene matches. Germline CDR1 reads SGHRS; CDR2 reads YFSETQ. CDR3 length: 15 residues. This CDR3 reads CASSGGQGMGIEQFF. In DNA, the CDR3 is TGCGCCAGCAGCGGCGGACAGGGGATGGGGATTGAGCAGTTCTTC.

The chain couples TRBV6-5 to TRBJ1-2, with D hard to call. Germline-derived CDR1 and CDR2 are MNHEY and SVGAGI. CDR3 length equals 13 residues. The V end was cut by 2 bases, the J end by 8 bases, with 12 bases between. CDR3 DNA sequence: TGTGCCAGCAGTTACGGGTCGGCGGAAGGCTACACCTTC. This codes for CASSYGSAEGYTF.

This clone was found a few times. The chain recombines TRBV6-6 with TRBJ1-5, with D hard to call. CDR1 and CDR2 from the germline V gene are MNHNY and SVGAGI (reference sequence). The CDR3 length is 12 residues. Trimming removed 2 bases from V and 5 bases from J, with 4 bases in between. The chain's CDR3 is CASSYRDQPQHF. Here the CDR3 DNA reads TGTGCCAGCAGTTACAGAGATCAGCCCCAGCATTTT.

The rearrangement uses TRBV5-1 and TRBJ2-7; TRBD1 is a possible D gene (6 bases). The germline V gene has CDR1 SGHRS and CDR2 YFSETQ. V was trimmed by 2 bases and J by 3 bases, leaving 12 bases between them. The CDR3 runs to 14 residues. CDR3: CASSLRDTLYEQYF. The CDR3 DNA follows: TGCGCCAGCAGCTTACGGGACACCCTCTACGAGCAGTACTTC.

The chain combines TRBV7-3 with TRBJ2-5; 8 bases agree with TRBD2. Germline loops: CDR1 SGHTA, CDR2 FQGTGA. With V trimmed by 5 bases and J by 2 bases, 4 bases remained unmatched. The CDR3 has 14 amino acids. As DNA, the CDR3 is TGTGCCAGCAGCCATAGCGGGACTCAAGAGACCCAGTACTTC. Protein: CASSHSGTQETQYF. Complete variable domain (other parts from reference TRBV7-3 and TRBJ2-5): GAGVSQTPSNKVTEKGKYVELRCDPISGHTALYWYRQSLGQGPEFLIYFQGTGAADDSGLPNDRFFAVRPEGSVSTLKIQRTERGDSAVYLCASSHSGTQETQYFGPGTRLLVL.

The chain recombines TRBV14 with TRBJ1-2, with unresolved D. Germline CDR1 reads SGHDN; CDR2 reads FVKESK. The CDR3 is 13 amino acids. Trimming took off 0 bases at V and 8 bases at J, with 10 bases between the two ends. The CDR3 protein is CASSQDFGFGYTF. The CDR3 DNA is TGTGCCAGCAGCCAAGACTTCGGGTTCGGCTACACCTTC.

The CDR3 bases are TGTGCCAGTAGTATTTCGGTTGACAGGGGGCAGGCTTTCTTT. It is translated as CASSISVDRGQAFF. This chain joins TRBV19 and TRBJ1-1; 10 nucleotides match TRBD1. The CDR3 consists of 14 residues. The germline gives CDR1 LNHDA, CDR2 SQIVND (reference sequence). The J segment lost 11 bases and the V segment lost 3 bases, leaving 9 bases of the junction unmatched.

The rearrangement joins TRBV7-6 to TRBJ2-1, with 12 bases identical to TRBD1. This CDR3 is built from 18 residues. V lost 8 bases to trimming and J lost 5 bases; unmatched junction nucleotides: 16. Germline CDR1 SGHVS, CDR2 FNYEAQ. The CDR3 DNA reads TGTGCCAGCGCCGCCGGGACAGGGGGCACCCCGAAGCACAATGAGCAGTTCTTC. It encodes CASAAGTGGTPKHNEQFF.

This clone is a singleton in its sample. The V call is TRBV12-3 or TRBV12-4, the J call TRBJ1-2; D is unresolved. This CDR3 is built from 13 residues. Trimming cost V 5 bases and J 0 bases, with 7 bases left between them. CDR3 sequence: CASSLTSNYGYTF. The CDR3 nucleotides read TGTGCCAGCAGTCTGACATCTAACTATGGCTACACCTTC.

The gene calls are TRBV28 and TRBJ2-7; D perhaps matches TRBD2 (6 bases). The CDR3 spans 17 residues. V lost 3 bases and J 1 base, leaving 19 bases between the germline ends. Looked up from germline, CDR1 is MDHEN and CDR2 is SYDVKM. Here the CDR3 reads CASSFYQQEEGSYEQYF. As DNA, the CDR3 is TGTGCCAGCAGTTTCTATCAACAGGAGGAGGGATCCTACGAGCAGTACTTC.

V gene TRBV13 combines with J gene TRBJ2-7; D is possibly TRBD2 (7 bases). V lost 5 bases, J lost 6 bases, and 20 bases lay in between. Per germline, CDR1 PRHDT and CDR2 FYEKMQ (reference sequence). This CDR3 is built from 15 residues. The CDR3: CASSTRAFGGAEQYF. The CDR3 coding sequence is TGTGCCAGCAGCACCCGGGCCTTTGGGGGGGCCGAGCAGTACTTC.

CDR3 loop: CASSQGQGSYEQYF. The CDR3 DNA is TGTGCCAGCTCCCAAGGACAGGGTTCCTACGAGCAGTACTTC. This sequence joins TRBV18 and TRBJ2-7, with 8 bases fitting TRBD1. This CDR3 contains 14 residues. Germline-derived CDR1 and CDR2 are KGHSH and LQKENI. The V and J ends lost 6 bases and 1 base, in that order; junction bases with no gene match: 5. The full variable domain, in which reference TRBV18 and TRBJ2-7 provide the parts outside the CDR3, is NAGVMQNPRHLVRRRGQEARLRCSPMKGHSHVYWYRQLPEEGLKFMVYLQKENIIDESGMPKERFSAEFPKEGPSILRIQQVVRGDSAAYFCASSQGQGSYEQYFGPGTRLTVT.

This sequence joins TRBV3-1 (or the pseudogene TRBV3-2) and TRBJ1-2, with 8 bases lining up with TRBD1. Germline CDR1 LGHDT, CDR2 YNNKEL (reference sequence). V lost 1 base and J lost 5; bases outside the gene matches: 6. There are 15 residues in the CDR3. The CDR3 DNA reads as TGTGCCAGCAGCCAAGGGGCAGGGGGCTGGTATGGCTACACCTTC. Translated, it gives CASSQGAGGWYGYTF.

This clone was seen just once. The V gene is TRBV7-2, the J gene TRBJ1-2, with D hard to call. V lost 5 bases and J lost 4, with 14 bases in between. The CDR3 runs 14 residues. Germline V gives CDR1 SGHTA, CDR2 FQGNSA. The CDR3: CASSPQATAYGYTF. CDR3 coding DNA: TGTGCCAGCAGCCCTCAGGCCACGGCCTATGGCTACACCTTC.

The chain recombines TRBV21-1 with TRBJ2-3; TRBD2 was called by the table and not checked on the DNA. TRBV21-1 is described as a pseudogene. The length of the CDR3 is 14 residues. The CDR3 region has the DNA TGTGCCAGCAGCAAACGACTGAAAACAGATACGCAGTATTTT. It specifies CASSKRLKTDTQYF.

The V and J genes are TRBV20-1 and TRBJ2-3; 8 bases map to TRBD2. Germline CDR1 is DFQATT and CDR2 is SNEGSKA (reference sequence). Unmatched junction bases numbered 9, after V lost 3 bases and J lost 1 base. The CDR3 extends over 16 amino acids. DNA of the CDR3: TGCAGTGCTAGTGCCGGGAGGGTGTTGGGCACAGATACGCAGTATTTT. Protein: CSASAGRVLGTDTQYF.

The chain carries TRBV11-2 and TRBJ2-1; D not resolved. Deletions cut 0 bases from V and 5 bases from J, with 11 bases between. The CDR3 length is 15 residues. The germline V gene has CDR1 SGHAT and CDR2 FQNNGV. In DNA, the CDR3 is TGTGCCAGCAGCTTAGAGCCGGTCTTTAACAATGAGCAGTTCTTC. Translation gives CASSLEPVFNNEQFF.